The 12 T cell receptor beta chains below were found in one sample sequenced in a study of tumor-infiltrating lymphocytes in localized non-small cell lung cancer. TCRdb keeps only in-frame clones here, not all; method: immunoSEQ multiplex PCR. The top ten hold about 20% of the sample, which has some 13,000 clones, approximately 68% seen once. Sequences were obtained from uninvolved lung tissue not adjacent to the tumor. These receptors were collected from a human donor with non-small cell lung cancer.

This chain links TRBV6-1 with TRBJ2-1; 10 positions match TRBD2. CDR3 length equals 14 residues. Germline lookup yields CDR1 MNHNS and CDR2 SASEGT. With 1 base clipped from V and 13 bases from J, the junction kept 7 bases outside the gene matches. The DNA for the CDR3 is TGTGCCAGCAGTGAAGACATACTAGCGGGACTCCAGTTCTTC. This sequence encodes CASSEDILAGLQFF.

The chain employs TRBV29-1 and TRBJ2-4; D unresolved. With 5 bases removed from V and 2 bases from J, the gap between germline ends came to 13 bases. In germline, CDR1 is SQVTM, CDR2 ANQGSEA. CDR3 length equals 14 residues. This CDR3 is CSVLGQDSKNIQYF. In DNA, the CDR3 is TGCAGCGTTTTGGGTCAAGATTCCAAAAACATTCAGTACTTC.

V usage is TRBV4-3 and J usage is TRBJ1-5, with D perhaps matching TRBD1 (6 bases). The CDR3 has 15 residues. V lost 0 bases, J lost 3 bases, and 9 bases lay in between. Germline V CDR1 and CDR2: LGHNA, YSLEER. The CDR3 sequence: CASSQDRGPNQPQHF. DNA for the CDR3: TGCGCCAGCAGCCAAGACAGGGGCCCCAATCAGCCCCAGCATTTT.

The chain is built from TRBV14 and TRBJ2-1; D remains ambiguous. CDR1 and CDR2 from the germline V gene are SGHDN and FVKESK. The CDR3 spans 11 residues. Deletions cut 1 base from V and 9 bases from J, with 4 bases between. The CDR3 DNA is TGTGCCAGCAGCCAAGGGCCTGAGCAGTTCTTC. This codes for CASSQGPEQFF.

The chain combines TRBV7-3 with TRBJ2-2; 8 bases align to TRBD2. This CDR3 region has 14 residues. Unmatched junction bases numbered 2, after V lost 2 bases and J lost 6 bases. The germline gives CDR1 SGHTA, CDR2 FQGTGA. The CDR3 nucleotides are TGTGCCAGCAGCTTAGCGGGGGGAGCCGGGGAGCTGTTTTTT. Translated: CASSLAGGAGELFF.

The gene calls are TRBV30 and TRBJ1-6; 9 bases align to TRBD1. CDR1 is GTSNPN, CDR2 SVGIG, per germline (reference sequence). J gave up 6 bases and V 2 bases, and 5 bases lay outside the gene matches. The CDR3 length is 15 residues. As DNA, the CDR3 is TGTGCCTGGAGTCCTGGGACAGGGCTTAATTCACCCCTCCACTTT. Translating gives CAWSPGTGLNSPLHF.

In DNA, the CDR3 is TGTGCCATCAGTGAGTCGACCAGAGCCACAGATACGCAGTATTTT. Translating gives CAISESTRATDTQYF. The chain joins TRBV10-3 to TRBJ2-3; D is undetermined. This CDR3 is 15 amino acids long. Trimming took off 0 bases at V and 2 bases at J, with 9 bases between the two ends. The germline CDR1 and CDR2 sequences are ENHRY and SYGVKD.

The CDR3: CASSQTSPQETQYF. CDR3 DNA sequence: TGTGCCAGCAGCCAGACTAGCCCCCAAGAGACCCAGTACTTC. The chain combines TRBV11-2 with TRBJ2-5, with 7 bases lining up with TRBD2. The CDR3 has 14 residues. Trimming removed 5 bases from V and 1 base from J; junction bases left unmatched: 4. Germline CDR1 reads SGHAT; CDR2 reads FQNNGV.

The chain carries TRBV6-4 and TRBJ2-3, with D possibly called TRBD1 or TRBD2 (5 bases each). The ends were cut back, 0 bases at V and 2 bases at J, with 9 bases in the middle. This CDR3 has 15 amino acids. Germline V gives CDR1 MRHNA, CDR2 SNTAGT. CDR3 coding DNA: TGTGCCAGCAGTGACTCTGGGGGAGCCACAGATACGCAGTATTTT. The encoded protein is CASSDSGGATDTQYF.

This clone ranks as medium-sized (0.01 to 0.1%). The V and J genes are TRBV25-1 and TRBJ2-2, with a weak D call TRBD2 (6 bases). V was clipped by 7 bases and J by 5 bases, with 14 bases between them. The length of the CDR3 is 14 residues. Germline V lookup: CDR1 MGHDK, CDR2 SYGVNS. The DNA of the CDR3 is TGTGCCAGCAAAGGAGGGAAGGGGACCGGGGAGCTGTTTTTT. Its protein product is CASKGGKGTGELFF.

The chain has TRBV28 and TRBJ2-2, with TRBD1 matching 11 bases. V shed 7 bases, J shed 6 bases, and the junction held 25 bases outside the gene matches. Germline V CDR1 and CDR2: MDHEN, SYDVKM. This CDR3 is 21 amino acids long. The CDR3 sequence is CASTPGRTGGGIRGGPGELFF. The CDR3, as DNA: TGTGCCAGCACCCCCGGGCGGACAGGGGGCGGAATACGGGGGGGTCCCGGGGAGCTGTTTTTT.

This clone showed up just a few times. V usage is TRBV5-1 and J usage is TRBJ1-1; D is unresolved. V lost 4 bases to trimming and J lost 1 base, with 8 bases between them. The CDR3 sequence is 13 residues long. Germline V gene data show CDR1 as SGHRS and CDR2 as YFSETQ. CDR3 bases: TGCGCCAGCAGCCCACGGCCGAACACTGAAGCTTTCTTT. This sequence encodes CASSPRPNTEAFF.